In this sample, the clone carrying this T cell receptor (beta chain) turned up many times. V was clipped by 3 bases and J by 4 bases, with 9 bases between them. The CDR3 runs to 13 residues. Germline V gives CDR1 SEHNR, CDR2 FQNEAQ (reference sequence). MiXCR, run by TCRdb on the 5' RACE reads, gives a single entry per CDR3 protein. The profile shows approximately 37,000 distinct CDR3 sequences, 15% to 20% of them singletons. Sample: naive CD4+ T cells sorted from a lymph node. Regarding subset: naive CD4+ T cells, CD4+CD45RA+CD25-. The receptor comes from a female donor with breast cancer. V usage is TRBV7-9 and J usage is TRBJ1-1, with TRBD1 as a possible D gene (5 bases). In DNA, the CDR3 is TGTGCCAGCAGCTTGGGGCAGAGCACTGAAGCTTTCTTT. Protein: CASSLGQSTEAFF.